The rows below give T cell receptor beta chains drawn from one sample of a study of T cell responses to AZD1222 COVID-19 vaccine. Some clones are missing from TCRdb's copy, which holds only in-frame ones; the method was immunoSEQ multiplex PCR. This table holds around 99,000 clones, about nine tenths found once. The source was peripheral blood, collected 28 days after the second AZD1222 dose. All receptors derive from an adult who received the AZD1222 COVID-19 vaccine. CDR3s include the opening cysteine and the closing phenylalanine or tryptophan. The order of the fields is V gene, D gene, clone size, J gene, CDR3 protein, CDR3 DNA. D genes are given only for firm matches. Some rows have no size entry. The others give once, few or many, or a class for an expanded clone.

TRBV27	TRBD1	NA	TRBJ1-2	CASNPGQGLYGYTF	TGTGCCAGCAACCCGGGACAGGGCCTCTATGGCTACACCTTC
TRBV4-1	NA	NA	TRBJ1-2	CASSLGTGSYGYTF	TGCGCCAGCAGCCTTGGGACCGGCAGCTATGGCTACACCTTC
TRBV2	NA	few	TRBJ2-2	CASSGGTRSTGELFF	TGTGCCAGCAGCGGCGGGACACGGAGCACCGGGGAGCTGTTTTTT
TRBV29-1	NA	NA	TRBJ1-3	CSGAAGNTIYF	TGCAGCGGGGCGGCTGGAAACACCATATATTTT
TRBV9	NA	NA	TRBJ2-3	CASSLRGLVSTPDTQYF	TGTGCCAGCAGCCTGAGGGGACTCGTGTCGACTCCAGATACGCAGTATTTT
TRBV15	NA	NA	TRBJ1-1	CATSRELADEAFF	TGTGCCACCAGCAGAGAGTTAGCAGATGAAGCTTTCTTT
TRBV5-1	TRBD1	NA	TRBJ1-6	CASSLRDRVESPLHF	TGCGCCAGCAGCTTGCGGGACAGGGTGGAATCACCCCTCCACTTT
TRBV6-5	TRBD1	NA	TRBJ1-1	CASSYSGQTEGGAFF	TGTGCCAGCAGTTACTCGGGACAGACAGAGGGGGGAGCTTTCTTT
TRBV18	NA	NA	TRBJ2-2	CASSPGQRAGGPGELFF	TGTGCCAGCTCACCAGGGCAAAGGGCTGGCGGGCCCGGGGAGCTGTTTTTT
TRBV5-1	NA	NA	TRBJ1-2	CASSLERVGYTF	TGCGCCAGCAGCTTGGAACGGGTTGGCTACACCTTC
TRBV6-5	NA	NA	TRBJ1-5	CASRWGGGYSNQPQHF	TGTGCCAGCCGTTGGGGGGGCGGTTATAGCAATCAGCCCCAGCATTTT
TRBV28	NA	NA	TRBJ1-2	CASSQPGYTF	TGTGCCAGCAGTCAACCTGGCTACACCTTC
TRBV7-8	TRBD2	NA	TRBJ2-1	CASSPPGLLYNEQFF	TGTGCCAGCAGCCCCCCGGGACTACTTTACAATGAGCAGTTCTTC
TRBV6-5	NA	NA	TRBJ1-1	CASSSMNTEAFF	TGTGCCAGCTCGAGTATGAACACTGAAGCTTTCTTT
TRBV18	TRBD1	NA	TRBJ2-3	CASSPGQTGTDTQYF	TGTGCCAGCTCACCGGGACAGACGGGCACAGATACGCAGTATTTT
TRBV5-1	NA	NA	TRBJ1-2	CASSLDLKSNYGYTF	TGCGCCAGCAGCTTGGACTTAAAATCTAACTATGGCTACACCTTC
TRBV4-1	TRBD1	NA	TRBJ1-6	CASSQGQGTSPLHF	TGCGCCAGCAGCCAGGGACAGGGCACCTCACCCCTCCACTTT
TRBV11-3	NA	NA	TRBJ1-1	CASSLVAVTEAFF	TGTGCCAGCAGCTTAGTAGCGGTCACTGAAGCTTTCTTT
TRBV12-5	NA	NA	TRBJ1-1	CASGPGLGNTEAFF	TGTGCTAGTGGCCCGGGACTAGGGAACACTGAAGCTTTCTTT
TRBV11-3	NA	NA	TRBJ2-6	CASSLDHVGAVLTF	TGTGCCAGCAGCTTAGATCATGTTGGCGCCGTCCTGACTTTC
TRBV6-5	TRBD1	NA	TRBJ2-7	CASSSSTGGEFEQYF	TGTGCCAGCAGTTCGAGTACAGGGGGCGAATTCGAGCAGTACTTC
TRBV5-4	NA	NA	TRBJ1-2	CASSWGFNYGYTF	TGTGCCAGCAGCTGGGGATTTAACTATGGCTACACCTTC
TRBV4-3	NA	NA	TRBJ1-4	CASSQEALATNEKLFF	TGCGCCAGCAGCCAAGAAGCACTCGCAACTAATGAAAAACTGTTTTTT
TRBV10-3	TRBD1	once	TRBJ2-3	CAISTGVTDTQYF	TGTGCCATCAGTACAGGGGTTACAGATACGCAGTATTTT
TRBV6-4	NA	NA	TRBJ2-1	CASSPRMVPYNEQFF	TGTGCCAGCAGCCCCAGGATGGTCCCGTACAATGAGCAGTTCTTC
TRBV6-5	NA	NA	TRBJ2-7	CATSVETGPSYEQYF	TGTGCCACCTCTGTCGAGACAGGCCCTTCCTACGAGCAGTACTTC
TRBV5-1	NA	once	TRBJ2-2	CASSLRPQRDTGELFF	TGCGCCAGCAGCTTACGTCCCCAAAGGGACACCGGGGAGCTGTTTTTT
TRBV5-1	NA	NA	TRBJ2-7	CASRVEGNTYEQYF	TGCGCCAGCAGGGTAGAAGGAAACACCTACGAGCAGTACTTC
TRBV15	NA	NA	TRBJ1-2	CATSRDTGNYGYTF	TGTGCCACCAGCAGAGATACAGGGAACTATGGCTACACCTTC
TRBV25-1	NA	NA	TRBJ1-5	CASSGTTGFNQPQHF	TGTGCCAGCAGTGGGACCACAGGGTTCAATCAGCCCCAGCATTTT
TRBV12-3/TRBV12-4	TRBD2	NA	TRBJ2-1	CASRPLGGLVQFF	TGTGCCAGCAGACCTCTGGGGGGACTAGTGCAGTTCTTC
TRBV5-8	TRBD1	NA	TRBJ2-7	CASRPTGAVYYEQYF	TGTGCCAGCAGGCCGACAGGGGCTGTATACTACGAGCAGTACTTC
TRBV6-5	NA	NA	TRBJ1-2	CASSFQFTSNYGYTF	TGTGCCAGCAGTTTCCAATTCACATCAAACTATGGCTACACCTTC
TRBV2	NA	NA	TRBJ2-5	CASRYGQLQETQYF	TGTGCCAGCCGGTACGGACAGTTACAAGAGACCCAGTACTTC
TRBV3-1/TRBV3-2	TRBD1	NA	TRBJ2-7	CASSQAGQVYYEQYF	TGTGCCAGCAGCCAAGCGGGACAGGTCTACTACGAGCAGTACTTC
TRBV5-6	NA	NA	TRBJ2-1	CASSFYSNEQFF	TGTGCCAGCAGCTTCTACAGCAATGAGCAGTTCTTC
TRBV6-5	NA	few	TRBJ2-7	CASSYSRRQTEQYF	TGTGCCAGCAGTTACTCGCGACGGCAGACGGAGCAGTACTTC
TRBV11-2	NA	NA	TRBJ2-3	CASSLDHGSTDTQYF	TGTGCCAGCAGCTTAGATCACGGGAGCACAGATACGCAGTATTTT
TRBV5-1	TRBD1	once	TRBJ2-1	CASSADRASYNEQFF	TGCGCCAGCAGCGCGGACAGGGCCTCCTACAATGAGCAGTTCTTC
TRBV30	NA	NA	TRBJ1-2	CAWSGASPNYGYTF	TGTGCCTGGAGTGGAGCCTCTCCTAACTATGGCTACACCTTC